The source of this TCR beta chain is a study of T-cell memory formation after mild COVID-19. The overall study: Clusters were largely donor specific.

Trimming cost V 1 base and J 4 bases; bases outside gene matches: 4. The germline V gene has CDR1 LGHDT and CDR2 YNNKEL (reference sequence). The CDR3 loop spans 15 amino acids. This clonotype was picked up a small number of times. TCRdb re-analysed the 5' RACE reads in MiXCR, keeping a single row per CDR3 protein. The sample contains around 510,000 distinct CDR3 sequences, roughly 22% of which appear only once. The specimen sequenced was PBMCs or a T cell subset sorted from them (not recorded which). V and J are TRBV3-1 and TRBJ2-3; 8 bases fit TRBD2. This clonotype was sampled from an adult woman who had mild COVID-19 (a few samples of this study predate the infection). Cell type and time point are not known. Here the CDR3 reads CASSQVGLGPDTQYF. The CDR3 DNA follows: TGTGCCAGCAGCCAAGTGGGACTAGGCCCAGATACGCAGTATTTT.